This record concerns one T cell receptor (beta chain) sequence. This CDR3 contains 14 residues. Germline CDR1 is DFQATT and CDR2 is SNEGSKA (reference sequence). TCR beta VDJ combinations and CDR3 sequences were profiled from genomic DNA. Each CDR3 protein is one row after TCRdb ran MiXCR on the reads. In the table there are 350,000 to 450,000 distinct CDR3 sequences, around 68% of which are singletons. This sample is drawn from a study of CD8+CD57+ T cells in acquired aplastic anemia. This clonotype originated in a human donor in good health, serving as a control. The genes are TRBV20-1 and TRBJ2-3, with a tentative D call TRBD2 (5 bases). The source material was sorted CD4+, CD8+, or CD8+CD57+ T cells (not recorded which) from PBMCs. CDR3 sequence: CRDEPRSGTDTQYF. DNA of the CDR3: TGCAGAGACGAGCCAAGGTCGGGGACAGATACGCAGTATTTT.